This TCR beta chain came from a study of early T cells in non-severe SARS-CoV-2 infection. The CDR3 is 18 amino acids. The V end was cut by 4 bases, the J end by 2 bases, with 23 bases between. Germline values: CDR1 SGHNT, CDR2 YENEEA. Attached unique molecular identifiers marked individual cDNA molecules. TCRdb itself ran the 5' RACE reads through MiXCR, one entry per CDR3 protein. This table holds approximately 90,000 distinct CDR3 sequences, roughly 12% found once. This receptor was taken from an adult who was a healthcare worker with PCR-confirmed SARS-CoV-2 infection or an uninfected control (not recorded which). The sequencing used whole blood, collected at baseline. The chain employs TRBV11-3 and TRBJ2-5, with D possibly TRBD2 on 6 matching bases. CDR3 protein: CASSSPGRTNLLQETQYF. In nucleotides, the CDR3 is TGTGCCAGCAGCTCCCCGGGGCGGACTAACCTTTTACAAGAGACCCAGTACTTC.